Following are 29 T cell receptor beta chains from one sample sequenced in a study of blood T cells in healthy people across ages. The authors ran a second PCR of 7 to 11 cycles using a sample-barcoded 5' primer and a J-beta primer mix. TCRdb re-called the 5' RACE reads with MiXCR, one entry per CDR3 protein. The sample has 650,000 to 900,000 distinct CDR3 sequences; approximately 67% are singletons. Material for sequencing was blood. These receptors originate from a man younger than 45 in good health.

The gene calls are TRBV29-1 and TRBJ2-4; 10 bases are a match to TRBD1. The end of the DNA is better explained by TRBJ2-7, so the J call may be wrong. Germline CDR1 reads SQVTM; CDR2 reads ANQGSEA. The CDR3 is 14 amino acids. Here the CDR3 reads CSVEHGQGGDEQYF. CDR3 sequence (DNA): TGCAGCGTTGAACATGGACAGGGGGGCGACGAGCAGTACTTC.

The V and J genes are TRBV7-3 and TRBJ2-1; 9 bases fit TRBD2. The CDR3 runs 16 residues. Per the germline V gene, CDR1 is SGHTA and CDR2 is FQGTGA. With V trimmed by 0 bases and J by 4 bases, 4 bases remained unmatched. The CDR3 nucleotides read TGTGCCAGCAGCTTAACCCCCCTAGCGGGGTACAATGAGCAGTTCTTC. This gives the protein CASSLTPLAGYNEQFF.

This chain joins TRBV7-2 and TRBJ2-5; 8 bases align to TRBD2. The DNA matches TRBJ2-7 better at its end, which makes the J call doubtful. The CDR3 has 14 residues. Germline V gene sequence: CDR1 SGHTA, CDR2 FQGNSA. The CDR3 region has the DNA TGTGCCAGCAGCTTAGTTTTGACTAGCGACGAGCAGTACTTC. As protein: CASSLVLTSDEQYF.

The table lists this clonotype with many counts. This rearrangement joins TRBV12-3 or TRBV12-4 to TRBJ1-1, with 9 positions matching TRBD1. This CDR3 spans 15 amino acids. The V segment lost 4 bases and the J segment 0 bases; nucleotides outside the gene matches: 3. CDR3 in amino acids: CASSSWDRVNTEAFF. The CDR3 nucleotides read TGTGCCAGCAGTTCTTGGGACAGGGTGAACACTGAAGCTTTCTTT.

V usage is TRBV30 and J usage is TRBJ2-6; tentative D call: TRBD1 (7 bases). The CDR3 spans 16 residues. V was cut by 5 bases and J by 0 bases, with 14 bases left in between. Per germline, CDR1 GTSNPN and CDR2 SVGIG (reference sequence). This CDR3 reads CAWWSGGNSGANVLTF. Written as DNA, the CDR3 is TGTGCCTGGTGGTCAGGGGGGAACTCTGGGGCCAACGTCCTGACTTTC.

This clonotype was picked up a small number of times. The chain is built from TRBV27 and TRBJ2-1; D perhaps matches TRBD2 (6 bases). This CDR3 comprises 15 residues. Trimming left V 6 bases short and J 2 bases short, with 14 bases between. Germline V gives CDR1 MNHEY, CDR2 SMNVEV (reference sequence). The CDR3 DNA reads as TGTGCCAGCAGCCCGACTAGTCCCCCCTACAATGAGCAGTTCTTC. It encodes CASSPTSPPYNEQFF.

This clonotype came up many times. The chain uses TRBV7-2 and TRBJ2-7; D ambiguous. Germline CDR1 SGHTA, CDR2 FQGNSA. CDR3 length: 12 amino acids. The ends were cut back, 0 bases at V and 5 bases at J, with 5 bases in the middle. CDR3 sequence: CASSLATHEQYF. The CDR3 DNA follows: TGTGCCAGCAGCTTAGCAACCCACGAGCAGTACTTC.

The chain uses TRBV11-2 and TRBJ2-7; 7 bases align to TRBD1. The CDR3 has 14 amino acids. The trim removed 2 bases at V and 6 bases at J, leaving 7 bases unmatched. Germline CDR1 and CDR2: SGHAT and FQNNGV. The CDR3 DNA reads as TGTGCCAGCAGCTTATTTGACAGGGATGGCGAGCAGTACTTC. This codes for CASSLFDRDGEQYF.

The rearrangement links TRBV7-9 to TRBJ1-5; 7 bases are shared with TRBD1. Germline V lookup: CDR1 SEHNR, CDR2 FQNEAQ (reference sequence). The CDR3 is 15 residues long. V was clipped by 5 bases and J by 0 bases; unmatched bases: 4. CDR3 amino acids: CASSGGQSSNQPQHF. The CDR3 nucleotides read TGTGCCAGCAGCGGGGGACAGAGTAGCAATCAGCCCCAGCATTTT.

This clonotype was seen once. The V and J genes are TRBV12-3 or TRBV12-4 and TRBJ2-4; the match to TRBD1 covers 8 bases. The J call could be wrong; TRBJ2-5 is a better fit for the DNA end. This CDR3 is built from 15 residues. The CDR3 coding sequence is TGTGCCAGCAGCCCACAGGGGGTGGGTGGAGAGACCCAGTACTTC. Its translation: CASSPQGVGGETQYF.

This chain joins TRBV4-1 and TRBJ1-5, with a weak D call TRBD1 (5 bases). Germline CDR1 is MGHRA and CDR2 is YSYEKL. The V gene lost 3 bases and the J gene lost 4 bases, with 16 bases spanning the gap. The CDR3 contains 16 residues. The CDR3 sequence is CASSQAGTSGNQPQHF. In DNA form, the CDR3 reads TGCGCCAGCAGCCAGGCCGGGACGAGCGGAAATCAGCCCCAGCATTTT.

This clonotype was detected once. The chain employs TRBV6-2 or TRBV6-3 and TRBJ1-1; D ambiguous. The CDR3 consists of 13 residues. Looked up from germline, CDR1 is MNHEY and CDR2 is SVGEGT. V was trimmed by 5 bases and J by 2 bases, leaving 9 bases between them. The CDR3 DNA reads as TGTGCCAGCAGTAAACGGCCAAACACTGAAGCTTTCTTT. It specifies CASSKRPNTEAFF.

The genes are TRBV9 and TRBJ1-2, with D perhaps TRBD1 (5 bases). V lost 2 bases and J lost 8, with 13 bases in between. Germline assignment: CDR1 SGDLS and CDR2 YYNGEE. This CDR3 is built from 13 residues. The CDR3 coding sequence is TGTGCCAGCAGCGTGGGTAGAGGGGTAGGCTACACCTTC. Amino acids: CASSVGRGVGYTF.

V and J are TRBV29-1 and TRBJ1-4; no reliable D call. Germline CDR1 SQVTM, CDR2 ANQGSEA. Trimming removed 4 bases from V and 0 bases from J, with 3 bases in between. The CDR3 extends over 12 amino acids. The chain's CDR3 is CSVGTTNEKLFF. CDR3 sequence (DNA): TGCAGCGTTGGGACAACTAATGAAAAACTGTTTTTT.

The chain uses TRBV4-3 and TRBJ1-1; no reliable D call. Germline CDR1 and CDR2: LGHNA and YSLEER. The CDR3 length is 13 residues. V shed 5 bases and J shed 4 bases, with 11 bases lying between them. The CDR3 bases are TGCGCCAGCAGCTACCGGGAAGGCACTGAAGCTTTCTTT. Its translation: CASSYREGTEAFF.

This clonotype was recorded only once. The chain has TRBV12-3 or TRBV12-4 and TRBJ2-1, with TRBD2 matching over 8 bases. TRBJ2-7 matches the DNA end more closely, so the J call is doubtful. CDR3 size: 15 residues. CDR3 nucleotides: TGTGCCAGCAGCAGACTAAGCGGGGGATACAATGAGCAGTACTTC. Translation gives CASSRLSGGYNEQYF.

The CDR3 loop is CASSLQDGSNQPQHF. For the CDR3, the DNA is TGTGCCAGCAGTCTCCAAGATGGGAGCAATCAGCCCCAGCATTTT. The V and J genes are TRBV6-2 or TRBV6-3 and TRBJ1-5; D unclear. The V and J ends lost 5 bases and 1 base respectively, with 12 bases between them. CDR3 size: 15 residues. The germline gives CDR1 MNHEY, CDR2 SVGEGT.

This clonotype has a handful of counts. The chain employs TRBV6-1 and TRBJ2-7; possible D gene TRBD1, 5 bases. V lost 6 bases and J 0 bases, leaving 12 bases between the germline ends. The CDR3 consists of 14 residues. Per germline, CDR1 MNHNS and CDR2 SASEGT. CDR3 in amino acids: CASRPTGSSYEQYF. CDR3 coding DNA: TGTGCCAGCAGACCCACAGGAAGCTCCTACGAGCAGTACTTC.

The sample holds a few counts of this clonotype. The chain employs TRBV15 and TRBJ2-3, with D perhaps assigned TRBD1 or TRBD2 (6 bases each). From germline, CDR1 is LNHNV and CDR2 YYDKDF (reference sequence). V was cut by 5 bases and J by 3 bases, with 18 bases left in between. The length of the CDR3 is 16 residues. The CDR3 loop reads CATSAPFGGPTDTQYF. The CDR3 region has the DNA TGTGCCACCAGCGCGCCGTTTGGGGGGCCGACAGATACGCAGTATTTT.

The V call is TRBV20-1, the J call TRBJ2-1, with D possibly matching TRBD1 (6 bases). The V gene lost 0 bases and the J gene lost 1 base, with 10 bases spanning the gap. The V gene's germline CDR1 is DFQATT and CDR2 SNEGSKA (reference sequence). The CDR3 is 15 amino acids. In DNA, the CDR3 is TGCAGTGCTAGAGACCCCCAGGGGTCCTACAATGAGCAGTTCTTC. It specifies CSARDPQGSYNEQFF.

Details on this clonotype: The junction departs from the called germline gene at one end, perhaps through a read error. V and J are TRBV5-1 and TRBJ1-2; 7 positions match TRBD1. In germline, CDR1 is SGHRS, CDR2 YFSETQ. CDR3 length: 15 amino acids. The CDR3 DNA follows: TGCGCCGGCAGCTTGCATTACAGGGGTAACTATGGCTACACCTTC. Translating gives CAGSLHYRGNYGYTF.

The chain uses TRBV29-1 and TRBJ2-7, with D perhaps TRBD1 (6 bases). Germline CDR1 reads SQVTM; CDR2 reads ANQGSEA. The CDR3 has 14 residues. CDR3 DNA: TGCAGTGCCCTAACGAGGGGGAGCTCCTACGAGCAGTACTTC. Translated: CSALTRGSSYEQYF.

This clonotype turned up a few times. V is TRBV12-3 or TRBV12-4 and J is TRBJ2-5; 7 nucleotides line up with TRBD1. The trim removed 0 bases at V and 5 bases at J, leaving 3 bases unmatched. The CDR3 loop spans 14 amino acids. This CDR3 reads CASSLATGSETQYF. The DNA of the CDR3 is TGTGCCAGCAGTTTAGCGACAGGGTCGGAGACCCAGTACTTC.

DNA for the CDR3: TGCAGTGCTCGAAGCCTTCAGGGGGCGCAAGGCTACACCTTC. Its protein product is CSARSLQGAQGYTF. V usage is TRBV20-1 and J usage is TRBJ1-2, with 8 bases aligning to TRBD1. The CDR3 has 14 amino acids. The ends lost 5 bases at V and 8 bases at J; junction bases unmatched: 13. Looked up from germline, CDR1 is DFQATT and CDR2 is SNEGSKA (reference sequence).

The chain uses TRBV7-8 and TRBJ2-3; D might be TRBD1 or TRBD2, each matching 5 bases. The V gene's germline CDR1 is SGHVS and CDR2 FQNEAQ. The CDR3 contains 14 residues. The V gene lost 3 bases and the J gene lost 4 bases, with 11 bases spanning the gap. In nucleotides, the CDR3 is TGTGCCAGCAGCTTGGGGGTCCTCGCAGATACGCAGTATTTT. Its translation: CASSLGVLADTQYF.

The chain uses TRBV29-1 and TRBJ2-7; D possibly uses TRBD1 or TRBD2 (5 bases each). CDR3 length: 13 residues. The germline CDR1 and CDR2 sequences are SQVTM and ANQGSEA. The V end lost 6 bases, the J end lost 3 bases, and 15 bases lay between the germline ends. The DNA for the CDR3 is TGCAGCGTCCTTCAGGGAGAGGGCTACGAGCAGTACTTC. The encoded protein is CSVLQGEGYEQYF.

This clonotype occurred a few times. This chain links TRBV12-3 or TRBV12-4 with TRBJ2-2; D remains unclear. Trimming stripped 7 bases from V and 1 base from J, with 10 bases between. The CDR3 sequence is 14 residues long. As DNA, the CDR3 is TGTGCCAGCACCCTCTTGCGGAACACCGGGGAGCTGTTTTTT. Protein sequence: CASTLLRNTGELFF.

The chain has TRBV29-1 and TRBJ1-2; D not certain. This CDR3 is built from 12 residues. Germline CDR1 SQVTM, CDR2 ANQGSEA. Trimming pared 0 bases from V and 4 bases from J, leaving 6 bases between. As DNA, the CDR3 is TGCAGCGTTGAAGATCAGCTCTATGGCTACACCTTC. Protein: CSVEDQLYGYTF.

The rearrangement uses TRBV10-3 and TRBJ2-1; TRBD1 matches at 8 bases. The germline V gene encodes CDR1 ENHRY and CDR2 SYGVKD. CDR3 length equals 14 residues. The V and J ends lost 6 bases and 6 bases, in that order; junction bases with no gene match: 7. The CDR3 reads CAIRSAQGGNEQFF. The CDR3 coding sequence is TGTGCCATCAGGTCGGCACAGGGGGGCAATGAGCAGTTCTTC.